The 16 T cell receptor beta chains in this list originate from one sample, sequenced in a study of blood T cells in healthy people across ages (dated by TCRdb to 2013 to 2016). The library was prepared using 5' RACE. The sequencer was an Illumina HiSeq 2500. A second roughly 6 to 12 cycle PCR used a sample-barcoded 5' primer and a J-beta primer mix. TCRdb's own reprocessing of the public reads used fastp at Q25 and MiXCR and kept productive beta chains. Identical CDR3 protein sequences are pooled into one entry, listed with their most common genes and DNA. The sample yields 1.5 million to 2 million distinct CDR3 sequences; 28% were counted once. The ten biggest clones cover 7% to 9% of the sample. Sequences were obtained from blood. These receptors all come from a woman in her twenties or thirties in good health.

This clonotype was seen more than once but under ten times. V and J are TRBV18 and TRBJ2-7; D gene ambiguous. The CDR3 is made up of 14 amino acids. Between the trimmed V and J ends, which lost 4 bases and 1 base, there was a span of 11 bases. From germline, CDR1 is KGHSH and CDR2 LQKENI. CDR3 in amino acids: CASSLNEGSYEQYF. CDR3 in DNA: TGTGCCAGCTCACTAAATGAAGGGTCCTACGAGCAGTACTTC.

V is TRBV5-1 and J is TRBJ2-3; tentative D call: TRBD1 (6 bases). With 2 bases removed from V and 2 bases from J, the gap between germline ends came to 12 bases. Germline-derived CDR1 and CDR2 are SGHRS and YFSETQ. This CDR3 contains 15 residues. The CDR3: CASSFLGGPTDTQYF. CDR3 nucleotides: TGCGCCAGCAGCTTCTTAGGGGGACCCACAGATACGCAGTATTTT.

This clonotype was detected a few times. This rearrangement joins TRBV20-1 to TRBJ2-1, with 13 bases identical to TRBD2. The germline V gene has CDR1 DFQATT and CDR2 SNEGSKA (reference sequence). Unmatched junction bases numbered 12, after V lost 3 bases and J lost 4 bases. The CDR3 spans 18 residues. The CDR3 region is CSARRGLAGASHYNEQFF. CDR3 in DNA: TGCAGTGCTAGGCGTGGACTAGCGGGGGCTTCGCATTACAATGAGCAGTTCTTC.

The V and J genes are TRBV12-5 and TRBJ2-7, with unresolved D. V was pared by 4 bases and J by 6 bases, with 13 bases between. Germline CDR1 and CDR2: LGHNT and FRNRAP. The CDR3 runs 13 residues. CDR3 sequence reads: CASGSAASGEQYF. The CDR3, as DNA: TGTGCTAGTGGTTCCGCAGCCTCGGGCGAGCAGTACTTC.

Note on this clonotype: A much larger clone is a single base away; this may be a read error. In this CDR3 the conserved last residue, phenylalanine or tryptophan, is missing, so a read error is likely. The chain has TRBV5-1 and TRBJ1-2, with a possible D match to TRBD1 (6 bases). Germline loops: CDR1 SGHRS, CDR2 YFSETQ. This CDR3 is built from 14 residues. Trimming pared 4 bases from V and 7 bases from J, leaving 17 bases between. CDR3 sequence: CASSRQDRRTGYTC. The CDR3 DNA reads as TGCGCCAGCAGCCGCCAAGACAGGAGGACTGGCTACACCTGC.

This clonotype was detected ten times or more. The chain has TRBV29-1 and TRBJ2-7; 9 positions agree with TRBD1. V lost 7 bases to trimming and J lost 1 base; unmatched junction nucleotides: 8. Germline CDR1 SQVTM, CDR2 ANQGSEA. There are 14 residues in the CDR3. The CDR3 region is CSAMTGTGSYEQYF. The DNA for the CDR3 is TGCAGCGCCATGACCGGGACAGGGTCCTACGAGCAGTACTTC.

This clonotype was detected only a few times. The chain recombines TRBV10-3 with TRBJ1-2; D perhaps matches TRBD1 (5 bases). CDR1 ENHRY and CDR2 SYGVKD come from the germline V gene. The CDR3 consists of 15 residues. Trimming cost V 1 base and J 0 bases, with 9 bases left between them. The CDR3 bases are TGTGCCATCAGTGAGTTGGGGGATGCTAACTATGGCTACACCTTC. This codes for CAISELGDANYGYTF.

As concerns this clonotype: With a much larger clone just one base away, this may be a read error. The V gene is TRBV2, the J gene TRBJ2-7, with 13 nucleotides matching TRBD2. The CDR3 extends over 14 amino acids. The V segment lost 4 bases and the J segment 4 bases; nucleotides outside the gene matches: 1. Per germline, CDR1 SNHLY and CDR2 FYNNEI. The CDR3 nucleotides read TGTGCCAGCAGTGCGACTAGCGGGAGGTACGAGCAGTACTTC. It codes for CASSATSGRYEQYF.

This clonotype was recorded a few times. The chain employs TRBV7-2 and TRBJ1-5; TRBD1 matches 9 bases. Germline-derived CDR1 and CDR2 are SGHTA and FQGNSA. Trimming at V came to 5 bases and at J to 6 bases, leaving 8 bases not matched to a gene. This CDR3 has 15 residues. Here the CDR3 reads CASSSRTGEGQPQHF. CDR3 nucleotides: TGTGCCAGCAGCAGCCGGACAGGGGAGGGTCAGCCCCAGCATTTT.

V is TRBV9 and J is TRBJ2-1; possible D gene TRBD1, 5 bases. The germline V and J ends were trimmed by 3 bases and 3 bases, with 10 bases remaining between them. CDR1 SGDLS and CDR2 YYNGEE come from the germline V gene. The CDR3 totals 14 residues. For the CDR3, the DNA is TGTGCCAGCAGCGGACAGTCCGGCTACAATGAGCAGTTCTTC. Translated, it gives CASSGQSGYNEQFF.

A few counts support this clonotype. The chain uses TRBV20-1 and TRBJ1-2; no firm D call. The CDR3 length is 16 residues. Germline V CDR1 and CDR2: DFQATT, SNEGSKA (reference sequence). The V end lost 4 bases, the J end lost 2 bases, and 20 bases lay between the germline ends. The CDR3 region has the DNA TGCAGTGCTACCGTACCCGGACTCCTTCCAAACTATGGCTACACCTTC. Protein: CSATVPGLLPNYGYTF.

This clonotype was counted between two and nine times. The V call is TRBV7-2, the J call TRBJ1-2; TRBD1 aligns across 7 bases. The trim removed 5 bases at V and 0 bases at J, leaving 6 bases unmatched. CDR1 and CDR2 from the germline V gene are SGHTA and FQGNSA. The length of the CDR3 is 15 residues. CDR3 loop: CASSAGGTSNYGYTF. CDR3 coding DNA: TGTGCCAGCAGCGCAGGGGGGACATCTAACTATGGCTACACCTTC.

The rearrangement uses TRBV12-3 or TRBV12-4 and TRBJ2-3; D may correspond to TRBD1 or TRBD2 (6 bases each). The CDR3 covers 15 residues. V lost 6 bases, J lost 3 bases, and 16 bases lay in between. CDR3 nucleotide sequence: TGTGCCAGCAGCGTGACTAGAGGGGGAACAGATACGCAGTATTTT. Translation gives CASSVTRGGTDTQYF.

As to this clonotype: Germline and junction disagree at one end, which may indicate a read error. The V and J genes are TRBV12-3 or TRBV12-4 and TRBJ2-1, with a tentative D call TRBD2 (6 bases). The CDR3 length is 16 residues. The CDR3 loop is CTSIFSGMASYNEQFF. For the CDR3, the DNA is TGTACCAGCATTTTTAGCGGAATGGCCTCCTACAATGAGCAGTTCTTC.

This sequence joins TRBV6-5 and TRBJ2-5; 8 positions match TRBD1. Unmatched junction bases numbered 9, after V lost 6 bases and J lost 3 bases. The CDR3 loop spans 15 amino acids. The V gene's germline CDR1 is MNHEY and CDR2 SVGAGI. In DNA form, the CDR3 reads TGTGCCAGCAGATCACAAGGACAGGGAGAAGAGACCCAGTACTTC. It encodes CASRSQGQGEETQYF.

This clonotype has a handful of counts. This sequence joins TRBV11-2 and TRBJ2-7, with D perhaps being TRBD1 or TRBD2 (5 bases each). The CDR3 loop spans 14 amino acids. Germline V gene sequence: CDR1 SGHAT, CDR2 FQNNGV. With 1 base removed from V and 6 bases from J, the gap between germline ends came to 13 bases. The CDR3 protein is CASSLVGGRGEQYF. The CDR3 DNA sequence: TGTGCCAGCAGCTTAGTTGGGGGTAGGGGCGAGCAGTACTTC.